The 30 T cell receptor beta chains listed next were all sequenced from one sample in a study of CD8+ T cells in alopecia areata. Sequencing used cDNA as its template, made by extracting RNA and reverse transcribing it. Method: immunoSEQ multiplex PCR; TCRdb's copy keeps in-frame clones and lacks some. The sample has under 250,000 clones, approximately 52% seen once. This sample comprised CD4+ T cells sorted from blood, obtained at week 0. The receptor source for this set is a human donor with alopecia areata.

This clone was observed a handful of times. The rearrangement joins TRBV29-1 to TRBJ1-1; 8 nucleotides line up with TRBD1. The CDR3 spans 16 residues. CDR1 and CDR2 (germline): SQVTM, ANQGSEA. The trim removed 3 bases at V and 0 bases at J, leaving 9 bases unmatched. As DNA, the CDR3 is TGCAGCGTTGAGGTGGCCAGGGGGCTTATGAACACTGAAGCTTTCTTT. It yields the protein CSVEVARGLMNTEAFF.

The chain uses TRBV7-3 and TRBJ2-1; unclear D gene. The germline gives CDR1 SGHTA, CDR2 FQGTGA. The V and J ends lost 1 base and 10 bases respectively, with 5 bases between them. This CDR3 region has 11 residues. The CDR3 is CASSLRQEQFF. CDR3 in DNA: TGTGCCAGCAGCTTAAGGCAAGAGCAGTTCTTC.

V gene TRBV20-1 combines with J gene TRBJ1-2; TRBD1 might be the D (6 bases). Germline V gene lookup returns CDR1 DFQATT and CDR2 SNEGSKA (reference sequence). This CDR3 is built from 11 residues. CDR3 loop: CSPYRVGGYTF. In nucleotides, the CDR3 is TGCAGCCCTTACAGGGTTGGAGGCTACACCTTC.

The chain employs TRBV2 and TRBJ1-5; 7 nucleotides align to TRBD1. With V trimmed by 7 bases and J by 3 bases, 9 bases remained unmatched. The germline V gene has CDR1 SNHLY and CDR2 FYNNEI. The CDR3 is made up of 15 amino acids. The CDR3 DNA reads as TGTGCCAGCAAGGGGCCAGGGGGTTCCAATCAGCCCCAGCATTTT. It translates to CASKGPGGSNQPQHF.

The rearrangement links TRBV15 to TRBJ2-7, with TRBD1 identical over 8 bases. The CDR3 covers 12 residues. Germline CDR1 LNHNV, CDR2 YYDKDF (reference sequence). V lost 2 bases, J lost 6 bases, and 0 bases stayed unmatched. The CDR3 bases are TGTGCCACCAGCAGAACAGGGGGCGAGCAGTACTTC. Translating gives CATSRTGGEQYF. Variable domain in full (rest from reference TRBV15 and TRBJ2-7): DAMVIQNPRYQVTQFGKPVTLSCSQTLNHNVMYWYQQKSSQAPKLLFHYYDKDFNNEADTPDNFQSRRPNTSFCFLDIRSPGLGDTAMYLCATSRTGGEQYFGPGTRLTVT.

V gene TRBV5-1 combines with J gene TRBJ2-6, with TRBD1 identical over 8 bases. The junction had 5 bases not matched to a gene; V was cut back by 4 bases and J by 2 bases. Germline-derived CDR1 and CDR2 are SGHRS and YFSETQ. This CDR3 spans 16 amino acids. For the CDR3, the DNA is TGCGCCAGCAGCCCGGACAGGGAGGCTGGGGCCAACGTCCTGACTTTC. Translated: CASSPDREAGANVLTF.

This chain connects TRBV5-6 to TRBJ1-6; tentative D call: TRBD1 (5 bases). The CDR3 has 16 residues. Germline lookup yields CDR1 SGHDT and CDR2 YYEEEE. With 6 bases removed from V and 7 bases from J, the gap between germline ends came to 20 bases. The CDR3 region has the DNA TGTGCCAGCACAACGATATCGGGGGGTCGGAATTCACCCCTCCACTTT. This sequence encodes CASTTISGGRNSPLHF.

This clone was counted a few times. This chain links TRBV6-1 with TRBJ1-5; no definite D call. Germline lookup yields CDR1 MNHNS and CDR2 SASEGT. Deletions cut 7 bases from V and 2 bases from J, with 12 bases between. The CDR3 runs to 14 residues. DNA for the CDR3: TGTGCCAGCAACCCCCACCCGGGCAATCAGCCCCAGCATTTT. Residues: CASNPHPGNQPQHF.

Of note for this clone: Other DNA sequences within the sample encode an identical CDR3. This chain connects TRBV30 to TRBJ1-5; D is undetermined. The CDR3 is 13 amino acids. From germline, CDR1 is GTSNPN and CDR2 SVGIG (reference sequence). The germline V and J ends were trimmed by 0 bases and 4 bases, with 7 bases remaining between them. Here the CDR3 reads CAWSVRGNQPQHF. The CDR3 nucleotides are TGTGCCTGGAGTGTCCGGGGTAATCAGCCCCAGCATTTT.

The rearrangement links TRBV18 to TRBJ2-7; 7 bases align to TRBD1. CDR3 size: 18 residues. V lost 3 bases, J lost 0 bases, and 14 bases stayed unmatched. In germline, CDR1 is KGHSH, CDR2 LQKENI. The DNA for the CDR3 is TGTGCCAGCTCACCGACCTCAACCGGGACAGCCTTCTCCTACGAGCAGTACTTC. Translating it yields CASSPTSTGTAFSYEQYF. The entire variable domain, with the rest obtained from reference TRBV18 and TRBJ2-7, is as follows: NAGVMQNPRHLVRRRGQEARLRCSPMKGHSHVYWYRQLPEEGLKFMVYLQKENIIDESGMPKERFSAEFPKEGPSILRIQQVVRGDSAAYFCASSPTSTGTAFSYEQYFGPGTRLTVT.

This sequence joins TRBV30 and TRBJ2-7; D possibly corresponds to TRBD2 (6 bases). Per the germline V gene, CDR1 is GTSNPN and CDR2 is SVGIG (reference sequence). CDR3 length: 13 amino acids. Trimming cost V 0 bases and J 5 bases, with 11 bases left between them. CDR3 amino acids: CAWSVGGADEQYF. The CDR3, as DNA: TGTGCCTGGAGTGTTGGAGGGGCGGACGAGCAGTACTTC. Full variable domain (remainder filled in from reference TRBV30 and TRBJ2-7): SQTIHQWPATLVQPVGSPLSLECTVEGTSNPNLYWYRQAAGRGLQLLFYSVGIGQISSEVPQNLSASRPQDRQFILSSKKLLLSDSGFYLCAWSVGGADEQYFGPGTRLTVT.

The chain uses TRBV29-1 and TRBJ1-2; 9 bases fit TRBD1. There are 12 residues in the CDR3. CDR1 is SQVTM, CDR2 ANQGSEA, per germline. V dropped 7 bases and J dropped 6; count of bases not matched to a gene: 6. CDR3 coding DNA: TGCAGCGGAGGACAGGGGACGAATGGCTACACCTTC. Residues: CSGGQGTNGYTF.

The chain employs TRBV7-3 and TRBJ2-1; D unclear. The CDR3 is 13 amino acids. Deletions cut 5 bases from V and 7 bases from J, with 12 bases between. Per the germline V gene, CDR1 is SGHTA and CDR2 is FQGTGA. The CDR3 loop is CASSRRQGNEQFF. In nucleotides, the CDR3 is TGTGCCAGCAGCCGTAGACAAGGGAATGAGCAGTTCTTC.

CDR3: CASSSFDRGGNYEQYF. Written as DNA, the CDR3 is TGTGCCAGCAGCTCATTCGACCGTGGGGGCAACTACGAGCAGTACTTC. The rearrangement joins TRBV7-8 to TRBJ2-7; tentative D call: TRBD1 (6 bases). Germline CDR1 SGHVS, CDR2 FQNEAQ. V gave up 4 bases and J gave up 3 bases, with 19 bases separating them. The CDR3 loop spans 16 amino acids. Using reference TRBV7-8 and TRBJ2-7 for the parts outside the CDR3, the full variable domain is GAGVSQSPRYKVAKRGQDVALRCDPISGHVSLFWYQQALGQGPEFLTYFQNEAQLDKSGLPSDRFFAERPEGSVSTLKIQRTQQEDSAVYLCASSSFDRGGNYEQYFGPGTRLTVT.

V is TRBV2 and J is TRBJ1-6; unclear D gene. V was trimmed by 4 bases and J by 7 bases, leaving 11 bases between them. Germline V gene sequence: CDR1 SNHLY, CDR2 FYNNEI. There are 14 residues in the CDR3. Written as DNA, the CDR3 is TGTGCCAGCAGTGGACCCATGGGGAATTCACCCCTCCACTTT. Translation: CASSGPMGNSPLHF. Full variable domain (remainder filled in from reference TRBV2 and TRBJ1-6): EPEVTQTPSHQVTQMGQEVILRCVPISNHLYFYWYRQILGQKVEFLVSFYNNEISEKSEIFDDQFSVERPDGSNFTLKIRSTKLEDSAMYFCASSGPMGNSPLHFGNGTRLTVT.

CDR3 residues: CASSLEGGRQPQHF. CDR3 coding DNA: TGCGCCAGCAGCTTGGAAGGGGGCCGTCAGCCCCAGCATTTT. This chain joins TRBV5-1 and TRBJ1-5, with 7 bases lining up with TRBD1. With V trimmed by 0 bases and J by 6 bases, 3 bases remained unmatched. CDR1 and CDR2 from the germline V gene are SGHRS and YFSETQ. The length of the CDR3 is 14 residues.

CDR3: CASSFPNTDTQYF. The CDR3 DNA is TGTGCCAGCAGTTTCCCCAACACAGATACGCAGTATTTT. The gene calls are TRBV28 and TRBJ2-3, with no clear D. The CDR3 runs 13 residues. From germline, CDR1 is MDHEN and CDR2 SYDVKM. Trimming shortened V by 3 bases and J by 2 bases, and 6 bases separated the two germline ends.

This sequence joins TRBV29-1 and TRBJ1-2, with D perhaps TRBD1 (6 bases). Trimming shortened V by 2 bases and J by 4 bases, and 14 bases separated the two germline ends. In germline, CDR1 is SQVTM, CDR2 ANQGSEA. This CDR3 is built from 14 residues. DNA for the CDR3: TGCAGCGTTGAAAGGGGGTTCGGTGGCTATGGCTACACCTTC. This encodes CSVERGFGGYGYTF.

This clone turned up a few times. This CDR3 reads CASSSPTRTGLEQYF. The CDR3 nucleotides read TGTGCCAGTAGTTCACCGACCAGGACCGGGTTGGAGCAGTACTTC. This sequence joins TRBV19 and TRBJ2-7, with D uncertain. V was clipped by 5 bases and J by 7 bases, with 21 bases between them. The CDR3 runs to 15 residues. Per the germline V gene, CDR1 is LNHDA and CDR2 is SQIVND (reference sequence).

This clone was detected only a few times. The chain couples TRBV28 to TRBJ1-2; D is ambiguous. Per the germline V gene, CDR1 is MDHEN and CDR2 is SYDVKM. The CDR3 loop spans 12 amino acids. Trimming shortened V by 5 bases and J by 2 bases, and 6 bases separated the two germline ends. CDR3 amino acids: CASSRANYGYTF. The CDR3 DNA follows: TGTGCCAGCAGTCGAGCAAACTATGGCTACACCTTC.

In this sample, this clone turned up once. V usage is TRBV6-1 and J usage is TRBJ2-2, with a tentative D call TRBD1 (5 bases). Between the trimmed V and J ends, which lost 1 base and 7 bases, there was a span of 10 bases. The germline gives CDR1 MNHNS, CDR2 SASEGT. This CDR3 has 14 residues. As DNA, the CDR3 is TGTGCCAGCAGTGAAGTCAGGGCTTACGGGGAGCTGTTTTTT. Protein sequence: CASSEVRAYGELFF.

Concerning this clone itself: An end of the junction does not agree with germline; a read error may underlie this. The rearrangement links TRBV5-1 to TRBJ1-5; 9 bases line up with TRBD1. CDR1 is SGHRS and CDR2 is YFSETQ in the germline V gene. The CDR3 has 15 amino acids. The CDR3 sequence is CASSLGTGSNQPQHF. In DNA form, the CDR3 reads TGCGCCAGCAGTTTGGGGACAGGGAGCAATCAGCCCCAGCATTTT.

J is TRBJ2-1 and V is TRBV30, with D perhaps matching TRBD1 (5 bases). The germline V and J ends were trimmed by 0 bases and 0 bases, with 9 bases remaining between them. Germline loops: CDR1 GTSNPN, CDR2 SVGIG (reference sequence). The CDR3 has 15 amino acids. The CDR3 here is CAWSVGQGSYNEQFF. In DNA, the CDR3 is TGTGCCTGGAGTGTAGGGCAGGGCTCCTACAATGAGCAGTTCTTC. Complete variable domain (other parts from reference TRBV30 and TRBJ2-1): SQTIHQWPATLVQPVGSPLSLECTVEGTSNPNLYWYRQAAGRGLQLLFYSVGIGQISSEVPQNLSASRPQDRQFILSSKKLLLSDSGFYLCAWSVGQGSYNEQFFGPGTRLTVL.

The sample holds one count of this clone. Here the CDR3 reads CASSLAGQQETQYF. The CDR3, as DNA: TGCGCCAGCAGCTTGGCCGGACAGCAAGAGACCCAGTACTTC. V and J are TRBV5-1 and TRBJ2-5, with D perhaps matching TRBD1 (6 bases). This CDR3 comprises 14 residues. Germline V lookup: CDR1 SGHRS, CDR2 YFSETQ. The V end was cut by 0 bases, the J end by 2 bases, with 8 bases between.

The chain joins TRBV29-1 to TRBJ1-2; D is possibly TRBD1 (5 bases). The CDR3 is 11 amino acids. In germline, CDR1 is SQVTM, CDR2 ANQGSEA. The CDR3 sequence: CTLQGAYGYTF. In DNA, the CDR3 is TGCACCCTGCAGGGCGCCTATGGCTACACCTTC.

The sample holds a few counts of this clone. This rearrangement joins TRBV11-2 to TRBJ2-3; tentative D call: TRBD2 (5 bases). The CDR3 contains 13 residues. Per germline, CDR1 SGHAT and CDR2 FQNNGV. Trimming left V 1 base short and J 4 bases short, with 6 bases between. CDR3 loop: CASSLVRADTQYF. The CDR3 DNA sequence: TGTGCCAGCAGCTTAGTGCGGGCAGATACGCAGTATTTT.

This chain's CDR3 is CASSLERTEAFF. The CDR3 nucleotides read TGTGCCAGCAGCTTGGAAAGGACTGAAGCTTTCTTT. The chain couples TRBV5-4 to TRBJ1-1; no clear D. CDR3 size: 12 residues. The germline V gene encodes CDR1 SGHNT and CDR2 YYREEE (reference sequence). Trimming pared 0 bases from V and 5 bases from J, leaving 5 bases between.

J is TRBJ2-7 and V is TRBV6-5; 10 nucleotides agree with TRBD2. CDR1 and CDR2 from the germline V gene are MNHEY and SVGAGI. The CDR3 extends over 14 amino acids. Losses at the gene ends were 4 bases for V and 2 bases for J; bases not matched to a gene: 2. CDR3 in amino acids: CASSSSGGTYEQYF. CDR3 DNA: TGTGCCAGCAGTTCTAGCGGGGGCACCTACGAGCAGTACTTC.

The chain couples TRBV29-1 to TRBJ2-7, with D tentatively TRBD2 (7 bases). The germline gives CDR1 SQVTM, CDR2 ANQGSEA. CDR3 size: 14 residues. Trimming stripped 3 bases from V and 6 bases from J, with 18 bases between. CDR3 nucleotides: TGCAGCGTTGAGGATACAGGGACTAAGGCCGAGCAGTACTTC. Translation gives CSVEDTGTKAEQYF.

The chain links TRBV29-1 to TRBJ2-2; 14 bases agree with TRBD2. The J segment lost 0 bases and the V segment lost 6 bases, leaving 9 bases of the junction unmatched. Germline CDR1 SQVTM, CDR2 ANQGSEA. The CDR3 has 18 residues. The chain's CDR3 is CSVRGTSGSLTNTGELFF. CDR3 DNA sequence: TGCAGCGTGAGAGGGACTAGCGGGAGCCTCACGAACACCGGGGAGCTGTTTTTT.